This T cell receptor beta chain was captured in a study of human T cells and chemical hapten exposure. Specified time point: patch test 2, 6 weeks after DPC sensitization. Treatment described: therapeutic diphenylcyclopropenone sensitization with weekly scalp DPC. Patients had alopecia, were aged 18 to 70, and were not pregnant. TCRdb recomputed calls from the RACE reads with MiXCR, one row per CDR3 protein. The sample shows over 100,000 distinct CDR3 sequences, 9% to 9.5% of them seen only once. The CDR3 consists of 14 residues. This chain connects TRBV21-1 to TRBJ2-5; the table's D call of TRBD2 was not tested on the DNA. TRBV21-1 is designated a pseudogene. Source: whole blood, taken in connection with sensitization to the hapten diphenylcyclopropenone (DPC). The receptor was derived from a woman in her thirties or forties with alopecia areata. Some clones in this sample may be carry-over from other donors' samples. In DNA, the CDR3 is TGTGCCAGCAGCAAAAGGAGGCAGCAAGAGACCCAGTACTTC. Protein: CASSKRRQQETQYF.